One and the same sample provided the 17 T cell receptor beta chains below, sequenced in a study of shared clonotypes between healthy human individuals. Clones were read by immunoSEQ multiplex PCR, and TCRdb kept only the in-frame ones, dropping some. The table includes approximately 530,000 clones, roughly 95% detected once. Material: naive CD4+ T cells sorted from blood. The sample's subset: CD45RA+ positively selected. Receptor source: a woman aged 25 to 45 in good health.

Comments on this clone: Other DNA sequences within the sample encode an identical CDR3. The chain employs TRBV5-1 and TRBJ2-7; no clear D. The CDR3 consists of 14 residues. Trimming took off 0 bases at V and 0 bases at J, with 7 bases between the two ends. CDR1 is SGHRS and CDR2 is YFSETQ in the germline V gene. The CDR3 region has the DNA TGCGCCAGCAGCTTGGATGGTAGCTCCTACGAGCAGTACTTC. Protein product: CASSLDGSSYEQYF.

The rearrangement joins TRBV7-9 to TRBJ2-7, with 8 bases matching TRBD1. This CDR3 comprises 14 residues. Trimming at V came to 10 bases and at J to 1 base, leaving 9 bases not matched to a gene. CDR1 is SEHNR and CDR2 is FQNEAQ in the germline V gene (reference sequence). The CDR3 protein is CATELRDRSYEQYF. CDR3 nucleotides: TGTGCCACCGAGCTCCGGGACAGGTCCTACGAGCAGTACTTC.

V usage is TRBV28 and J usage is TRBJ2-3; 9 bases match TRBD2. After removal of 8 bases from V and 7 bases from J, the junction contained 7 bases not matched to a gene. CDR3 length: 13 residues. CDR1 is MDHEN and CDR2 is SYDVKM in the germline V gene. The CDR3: CASLLAGVNTQYF. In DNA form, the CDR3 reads TGTGCCAGCTTATTAGCGGGAGTCAATACGCAGTATTTT.

CDR3 bases: TGTGCCAGCAGCTCGAAAAACTCACCGGGACGCTCCTACGAGCAGTACTTC. This sequence encodes CASSSKNSPGRSYEQYF. The chain uses TRBV5-4 and TRBJ2-7; the D call may be TRBD1 or TRBD2 (5 bases each). The CDR3 length is 17 residues. The V gene lost 3 bases and the J gene lost 0 bases, with 19 bases spanning the gap. Germline assignment: CDR1 SGHNT and CDR2 YYREEE (reference sequence).

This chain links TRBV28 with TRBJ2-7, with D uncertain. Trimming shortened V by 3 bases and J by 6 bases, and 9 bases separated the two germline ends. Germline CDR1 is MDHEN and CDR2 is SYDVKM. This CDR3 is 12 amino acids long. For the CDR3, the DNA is TGTGCCAGCAGTTTTCTCCGTTTCGAGCAGTACTTC. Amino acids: CASSFLRFEQYF.

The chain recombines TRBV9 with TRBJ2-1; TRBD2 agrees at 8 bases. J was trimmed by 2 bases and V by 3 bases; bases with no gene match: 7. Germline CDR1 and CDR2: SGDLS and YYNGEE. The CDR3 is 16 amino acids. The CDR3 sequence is CASSAASGPTYNEQFF. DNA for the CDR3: TGTGCCAGCAGCGCTGCTAGCGGGCCCACCTACAATGAGCAGTTCTTC.

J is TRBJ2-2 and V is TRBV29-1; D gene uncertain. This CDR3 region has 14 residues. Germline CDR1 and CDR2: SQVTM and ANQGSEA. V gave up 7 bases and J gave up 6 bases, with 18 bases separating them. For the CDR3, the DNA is TGCAGCGGACGATGGGTAGGCGGATCCGGGGAGCTGTTTTTT. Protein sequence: CSGRWVGGSGELFF.

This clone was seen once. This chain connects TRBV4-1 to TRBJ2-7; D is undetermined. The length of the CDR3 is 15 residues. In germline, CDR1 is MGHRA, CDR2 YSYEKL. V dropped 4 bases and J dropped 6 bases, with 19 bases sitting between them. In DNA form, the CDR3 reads TGCGCCAGCAGCCGGATCCCGGTCGGGTCAGGCGAGCAGTACTTC. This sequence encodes CASSRIPVGSGEQYF.

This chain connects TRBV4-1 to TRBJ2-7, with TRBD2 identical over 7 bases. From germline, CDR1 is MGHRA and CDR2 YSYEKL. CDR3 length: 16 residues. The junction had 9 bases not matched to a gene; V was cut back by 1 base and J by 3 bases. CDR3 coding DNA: TGCGCCAGCAGCCAAGGGGTCTTGCGGGGGAACTACGAGCAGTACTTC. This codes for CASSQGVLRGNYEQYF.

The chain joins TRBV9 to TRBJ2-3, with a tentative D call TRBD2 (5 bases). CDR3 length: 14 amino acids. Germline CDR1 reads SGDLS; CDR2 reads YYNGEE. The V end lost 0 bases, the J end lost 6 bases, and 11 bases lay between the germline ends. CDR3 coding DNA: TGTGCCAGCAGCGTAGTCGGGGAAAGGGATACGCAGTATTTT. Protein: CASSVVGERDTQYF.

The chain's CDR3 is CAIHGGGPEAFF. The CDR3 coding sequence is TGTGCCATCCACGGAGGGGGCCCAGAAGCTTTCTTT. This chain connects TRBV10-3 to TRBJ1-1; 7 bases align to TRBD1. The CDR3 covers 12 residues. The germline gives CDR1 ENHRY, CDR2 SYGVKD. V lost 8 bases and J lost 8; bases outside the gene matches: 8.

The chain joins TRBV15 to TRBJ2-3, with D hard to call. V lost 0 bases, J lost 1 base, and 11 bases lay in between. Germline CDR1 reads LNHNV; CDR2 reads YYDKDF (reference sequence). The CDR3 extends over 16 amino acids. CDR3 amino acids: CATSRDRTSRTDTQYF. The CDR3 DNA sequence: TGTGCCACCAGCAGAGATCGGACCTCTCGCACAGATACGCAGTATTTT.

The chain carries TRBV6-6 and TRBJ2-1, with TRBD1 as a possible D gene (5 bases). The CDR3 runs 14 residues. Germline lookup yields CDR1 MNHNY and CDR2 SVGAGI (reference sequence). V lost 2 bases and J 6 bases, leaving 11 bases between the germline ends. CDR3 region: CASSYPGRGNEQFF. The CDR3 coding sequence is TGTGCCAGCAGTTACCCCGGAAGGGGCAATGAGCAGTTCTTC.

Here the CDR3 DNA reads TGTGCCAGCACCTGGACAGTAGAGACCCAGTACTTC. Residues: CASTWTVETQYF. This rearrangement joins TRBV6-1 to TRBJ2-5; TRBD1 might be the D (6 bases). CDR1 and CDR2 (germline): MNHNS, SASEGT. Trimming took off 7 bases at V and 4 bases at J, with 10 bases between the two ends. The CDR3 contains 12 residues.

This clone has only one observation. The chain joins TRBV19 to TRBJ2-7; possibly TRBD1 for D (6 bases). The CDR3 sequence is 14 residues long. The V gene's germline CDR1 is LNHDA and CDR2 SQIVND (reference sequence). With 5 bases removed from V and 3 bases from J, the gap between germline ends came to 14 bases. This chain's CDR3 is CASSRPGVFYEQYF. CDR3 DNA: TGTGCCAGTAGTCGGCCAGGGGTCTTCTACGAGCAGTACTTC.

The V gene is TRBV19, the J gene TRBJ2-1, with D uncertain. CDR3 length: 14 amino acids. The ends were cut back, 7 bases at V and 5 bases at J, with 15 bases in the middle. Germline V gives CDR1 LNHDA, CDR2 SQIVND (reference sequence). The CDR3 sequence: CASTPWLGNNEQFF. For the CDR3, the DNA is TGTGCCAGTACCCCTTGGTTGGGTAACAATGAGCAGTTCTTC.

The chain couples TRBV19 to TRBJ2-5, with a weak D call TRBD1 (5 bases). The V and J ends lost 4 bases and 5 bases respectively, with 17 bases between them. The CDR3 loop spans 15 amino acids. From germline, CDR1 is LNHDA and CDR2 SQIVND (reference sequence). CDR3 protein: CASSTDSGIGETQYF. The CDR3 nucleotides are TGTGCCAGTAGTACCGACTCAGGGATCGGTGAGACCCAGTACTTC.